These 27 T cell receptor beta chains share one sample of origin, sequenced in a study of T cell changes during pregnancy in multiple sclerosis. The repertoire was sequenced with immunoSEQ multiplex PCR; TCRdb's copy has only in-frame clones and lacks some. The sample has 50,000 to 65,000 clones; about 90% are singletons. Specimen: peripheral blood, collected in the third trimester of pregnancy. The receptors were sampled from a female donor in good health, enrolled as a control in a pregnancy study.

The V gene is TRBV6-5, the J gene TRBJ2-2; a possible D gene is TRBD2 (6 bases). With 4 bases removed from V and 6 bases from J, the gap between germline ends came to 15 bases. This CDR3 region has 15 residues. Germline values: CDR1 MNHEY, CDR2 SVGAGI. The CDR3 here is CASSFGGRGAGELFF. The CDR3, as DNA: TGTGCCAGCAGTTTCGGGGGAAGAGGGGCCGGGGAGCTGTTTTTT.

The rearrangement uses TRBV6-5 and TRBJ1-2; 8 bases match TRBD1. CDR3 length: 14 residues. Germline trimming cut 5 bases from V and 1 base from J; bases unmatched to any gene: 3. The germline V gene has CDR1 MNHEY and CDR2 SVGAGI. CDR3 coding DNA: TGTGCCAGCAGTAGGACAGGGCTTAACTATGGCTACACCTTC. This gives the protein CASSRTGLNYGYTF.

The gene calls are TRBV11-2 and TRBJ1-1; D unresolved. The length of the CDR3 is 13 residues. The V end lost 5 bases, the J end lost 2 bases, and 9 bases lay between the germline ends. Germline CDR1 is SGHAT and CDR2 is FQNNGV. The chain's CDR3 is CASSPYTNTEAFF. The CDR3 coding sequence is TGTGCCAGCAGCCCGTACACAAACACTGAAGCTTTCTTT.

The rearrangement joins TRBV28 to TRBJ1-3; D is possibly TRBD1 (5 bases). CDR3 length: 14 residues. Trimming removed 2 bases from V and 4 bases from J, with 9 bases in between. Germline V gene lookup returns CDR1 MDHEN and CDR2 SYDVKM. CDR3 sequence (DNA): TGTGCCAGCAGTTTACAGGGCACCGGAAACACCATATATTTT. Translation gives CASSLQGTGNTIYF.

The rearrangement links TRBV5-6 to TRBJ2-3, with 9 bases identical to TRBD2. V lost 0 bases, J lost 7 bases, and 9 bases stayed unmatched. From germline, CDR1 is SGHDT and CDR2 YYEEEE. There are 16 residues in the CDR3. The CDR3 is CASSLVGRGGLHTQYF. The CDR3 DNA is TGTGCCAGCAGCTTGGTGGGGCGGGGGGGCCTGCATACGCAGTATTTT.

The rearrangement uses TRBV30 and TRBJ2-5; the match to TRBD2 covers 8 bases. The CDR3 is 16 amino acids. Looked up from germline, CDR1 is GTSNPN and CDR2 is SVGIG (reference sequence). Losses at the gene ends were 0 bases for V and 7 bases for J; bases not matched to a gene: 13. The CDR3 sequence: CAWSVGAGDLRGTQYF. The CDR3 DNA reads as TGTGCCTGGAGTGTTGGAGCGGGAGACCTACGGGGGACCCAGTACTTC.

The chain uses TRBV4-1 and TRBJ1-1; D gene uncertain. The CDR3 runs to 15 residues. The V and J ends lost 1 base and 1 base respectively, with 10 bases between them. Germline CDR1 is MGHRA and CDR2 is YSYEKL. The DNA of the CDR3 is TGCGCCAGCAGCCAAGTCCTTAGAGGGAACACTGAAGCTTTCTTT. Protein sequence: CASSQVLRGNTEAFF.

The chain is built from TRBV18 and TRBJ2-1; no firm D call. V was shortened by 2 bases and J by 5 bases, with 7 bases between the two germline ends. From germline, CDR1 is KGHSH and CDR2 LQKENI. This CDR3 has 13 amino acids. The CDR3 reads CASSPLSNNEQFF. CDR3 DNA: TGTGCCAGCTCACCATTAAGCAACAATGAGCAGTTCTTC.

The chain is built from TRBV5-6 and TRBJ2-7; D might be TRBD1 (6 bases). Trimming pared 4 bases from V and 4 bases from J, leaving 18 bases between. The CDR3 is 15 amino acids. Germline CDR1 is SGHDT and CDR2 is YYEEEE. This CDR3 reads CASSRGPGDNYEQYF. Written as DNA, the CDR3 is TGTGCCAGCAGCAGGGGTCCTGGGGACAATTACGAGCAGTACTTC.

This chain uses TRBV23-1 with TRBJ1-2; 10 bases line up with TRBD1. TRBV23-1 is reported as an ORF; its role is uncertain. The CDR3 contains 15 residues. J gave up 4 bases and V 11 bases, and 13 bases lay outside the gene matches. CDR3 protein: CAEIPGQGRLYGYTF. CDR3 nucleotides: TGCGCCGAAATTCCGGGACAGGGGCGACTCTATGGCTACACCTTC.

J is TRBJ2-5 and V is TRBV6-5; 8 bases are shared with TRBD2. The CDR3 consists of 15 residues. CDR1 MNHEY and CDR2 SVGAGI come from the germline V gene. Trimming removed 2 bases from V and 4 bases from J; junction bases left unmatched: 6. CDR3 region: CASSYRVGRAETQYF. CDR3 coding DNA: TGTGCCAGCAGTTACAGGGTCGGGAGGGCAGAGACCCAGTACTTC.

The CDR3 spells CASRTGAHGYTF. CDR3 in DNA: TGTGCCAGCAGGACAGGGGCTCATGGCTACACCTTC. The rearrangement links TRBV27 to TRBJ1-2; 8 bases line up with TRBD1. The CDR3 loop spans 12 amino acids. V lost 6 bases, J lost 6 bases, and 3 bases stayed unmatched. CDR1 is MNHEY and CDR2 is SMNVEV in the germline V gene (reference sequence).

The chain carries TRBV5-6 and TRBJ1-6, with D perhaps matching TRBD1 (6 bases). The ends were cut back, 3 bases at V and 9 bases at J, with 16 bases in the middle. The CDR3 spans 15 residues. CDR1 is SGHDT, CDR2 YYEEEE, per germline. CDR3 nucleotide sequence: TGTGCCAGCAGCTCACTACAGGGAAATGCTTCACCCCTCCACTTT. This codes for CASSSLQGNASPLHF.

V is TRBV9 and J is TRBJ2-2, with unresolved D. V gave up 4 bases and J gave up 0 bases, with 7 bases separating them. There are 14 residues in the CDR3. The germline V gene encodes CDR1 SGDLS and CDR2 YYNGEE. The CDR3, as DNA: TGTGCCAGCAGCACATTATCGAACACCGGGGAGCTGTTTTTT. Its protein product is CASSTLSNTGELFF.

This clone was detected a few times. CDR3 bases: TGTGCCAGCAGCCCATCTCCCAGGACTGAAGCTTTCTTT. Its protein product is CASSPSPRTEAFF. The chain recombines TRBV9 with TRBJ1-1, with unresolved D. The CDR3 runs 13 residues. Germline V gene lookup returns CDR1 SGDLS and CDR2 YYNGEE. V dropped 4 bases and J dropped 5 bases, with 12 bases sitting between them.

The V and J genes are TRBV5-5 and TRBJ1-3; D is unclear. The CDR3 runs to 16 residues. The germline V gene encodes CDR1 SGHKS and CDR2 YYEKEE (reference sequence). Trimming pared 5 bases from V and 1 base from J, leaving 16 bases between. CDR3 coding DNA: TGTGCCAGCAGTTGGAACCCGACTGCTTCTGGAAACACCATATATTTT. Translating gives CASSWNPTASGNTIYF.

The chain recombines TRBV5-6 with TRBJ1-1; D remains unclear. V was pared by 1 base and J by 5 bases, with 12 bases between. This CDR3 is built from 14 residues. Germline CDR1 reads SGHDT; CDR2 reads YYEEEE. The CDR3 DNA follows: TGTGCCAGCAGCTTGACCGGGGAACGGACTGAAGCTTTCTTT. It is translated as CASSLTGERTEAFF.

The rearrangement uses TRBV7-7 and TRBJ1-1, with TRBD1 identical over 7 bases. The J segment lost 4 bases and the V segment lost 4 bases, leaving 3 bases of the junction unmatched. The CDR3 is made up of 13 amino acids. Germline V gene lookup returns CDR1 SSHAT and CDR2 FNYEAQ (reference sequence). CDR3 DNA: TGTGCCAGCAGCTCCGCAGGGGGCACTGAAGCTTTCTTT. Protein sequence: CASSSAGGTEAFF.

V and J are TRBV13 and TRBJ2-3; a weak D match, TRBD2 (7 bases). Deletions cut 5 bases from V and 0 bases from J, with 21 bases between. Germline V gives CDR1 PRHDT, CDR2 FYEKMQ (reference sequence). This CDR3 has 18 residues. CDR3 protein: CASSPGASGDPSTDTQYF. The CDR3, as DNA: TGTGCCAGCAGCCCGGGGGCTAGCGGTGACCCGAGCACAGATACGCAGTATTTT.

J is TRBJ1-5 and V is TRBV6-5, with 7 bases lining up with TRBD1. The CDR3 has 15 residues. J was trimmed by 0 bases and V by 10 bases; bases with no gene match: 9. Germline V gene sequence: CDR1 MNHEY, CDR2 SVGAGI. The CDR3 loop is CATSGTAFSNQPQHF. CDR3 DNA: TGTGCCACCTCGGGGACAGCTTTTAGCAATCAGCCCCAGCATTTT.

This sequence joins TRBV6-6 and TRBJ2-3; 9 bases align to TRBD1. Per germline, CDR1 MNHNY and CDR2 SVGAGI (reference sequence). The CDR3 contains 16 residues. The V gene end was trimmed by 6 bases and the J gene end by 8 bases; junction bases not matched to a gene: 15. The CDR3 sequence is CASSRLRDREGGTQYF. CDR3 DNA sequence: TGTGCCAGCAGCCGACTCCGGGACAGGGAAGGAGGTACGCAGTATTTT.

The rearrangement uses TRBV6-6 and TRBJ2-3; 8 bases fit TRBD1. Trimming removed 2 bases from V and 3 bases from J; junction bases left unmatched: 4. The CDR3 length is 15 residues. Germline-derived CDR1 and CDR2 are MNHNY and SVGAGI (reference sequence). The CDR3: CASSYPGQGTDTQYF. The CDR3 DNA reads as TGTGCCAGCAGTTACCCAGGACAGGGTACAGATACGCAGTATTTT.

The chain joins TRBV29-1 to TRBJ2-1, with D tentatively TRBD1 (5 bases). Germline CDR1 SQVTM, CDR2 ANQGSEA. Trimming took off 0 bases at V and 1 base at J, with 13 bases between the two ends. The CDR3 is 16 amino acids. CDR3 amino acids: CSVEDRARRSYNEQFF. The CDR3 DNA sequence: TGCAGCGTTGAAGACAGGGCCAGGAGATCCTACAATGAGCAGTTCTTC.

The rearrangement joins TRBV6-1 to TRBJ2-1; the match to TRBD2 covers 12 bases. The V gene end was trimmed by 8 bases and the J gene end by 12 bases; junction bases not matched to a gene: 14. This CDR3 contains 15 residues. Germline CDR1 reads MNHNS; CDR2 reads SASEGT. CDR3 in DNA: TGTGCCAGCTTAGCCCAGACTAGCGGGAGAGACGGGCAGTTCTTC. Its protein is CASLAQTSGRDGQFF.

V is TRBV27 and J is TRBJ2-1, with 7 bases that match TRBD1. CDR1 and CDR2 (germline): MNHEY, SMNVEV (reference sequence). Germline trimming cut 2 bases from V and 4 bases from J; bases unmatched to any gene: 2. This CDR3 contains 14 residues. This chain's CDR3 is CASSLEGQYNEQFF. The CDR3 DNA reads TGTGCCAGCAGTTTAGAGGGACAGTACAATGAGCAGTTCTTC.

The CDR3 DNA reads as TGTGCCAGCAGCCACGGGAGCTTGAACACTGAAGCTTTCTTT. Its translation is CASSHGSLNTEAFF. The chain has TRBV7-9 and TRBJ1-1; D not certain. The V and J ends lost 5 bases and 0 bases respectively, with 10 bases between them. This CDR3 is 14 amino acids long. In germline, CDR1 is SEHNR, CDR2 FQNEAQ (reference sequence).

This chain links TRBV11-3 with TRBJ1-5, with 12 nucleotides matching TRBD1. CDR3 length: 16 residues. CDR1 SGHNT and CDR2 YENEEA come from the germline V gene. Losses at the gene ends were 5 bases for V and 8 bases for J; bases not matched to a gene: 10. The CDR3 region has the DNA TGTGCCAGCAGCCAGGGGACAGGGGGCATTGTGGAGCCCCAGCATTTT. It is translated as CASSQGTGGIVEPQHF.